This TCR beta chain was retrieved from a study of cytomegalovirus exposure and HLA in healthy donors (dated by TCRdb to 2016 to 2017). Regarding the complete study: An earlier analysis of approximately 590 of the donors reported more than 250 Gb of sequence data and some 120 million unique TCR beta sequences from some 180 million T cells. An early release covering approximately 600 HLA-typed donors comprised roughly 300 gigabases of sequencing data and around 80 million unique TCR sequences. Of the roughly 400 genotyped donors, approximately 80% fell in the genetic ancestry cluster associated with self-reported Caucasian donors. The study was designed to test whether signatures of past pathogen exposure could be identified by cataloging public T cell receptors. The T cell repertoires of 700 or so subjects were profiled by immunosequencing and related to cytomegalovirus serostatus. Besides the first cohort of around 700 subjects, a separate validation cohort made up of over 95 different subjects was used. To predict cytomegalovirus infection status, the study brought together high-throughput TCR immunosequencing, statistical association of individual TCRs with disease status, and machine learning. A later analysis re-analyzed previously published TCR beta repertoires from 650 to 800 donors and added high-resolution HLA genotyping to study TCR occurrence patterns. Rather than using new phenotypic data, the later analysis identified candidate immune exposures from TCR beta sequences and from how often those sequences occurred across donors. An earlier analysis of several hundred of the donors used high-throughput TCR beta sequencing to judge whether each TCR beta V gene segment behaved as functional or pseudogenic. Donor age, sex, ethnicity and CMV serostatus were compiled alongside the repertoire data. Genome-wide SNP genotypes for about 55% of the roughly 670 donors were used in a later genetic analysis, which treated that subset as a discovery cohort. Every discovery cohort repertoire had been produced on one sequencing platform. Both class I and class II loci were covered by HLA typing, at four-digit resolution. Typing coverage varied by locus: about 629-640 donors for A, B, C, DRB1 and DQB1; about 520 for DQA1; more than 600 for DPA1; more than 450 for DPB1. Because of strong linkage in the cohort, a handful of DR-DQ haplotypes were treated as single units for association and clustering. On average, approximately 250,000 unique TCR beta nucleotide sequences were sequenced per donor among several hundred genotyped donors of the cohort, with about 19% of those sequences being non-productive.

Comments on this clone: The antigen it recognizes is unknown.

In total, roughly 670 healthy bone marrow donors made up the cohort. All cohort members were sampled while nominally healthy, although unrecorded immune exposures were likely present. The donor tested CMV seropositive, placing the donor among the 250 to 300 seropositive members of the cohort. Every donor gave a peripheral blood sample, and the peripheral blood mononuclear cells from that sample were used for TCR beta sequencing. Genomic DNA was extracted from the blood cell samples with the Qiagen DNeasy Blood Extraction Kit. Receptor libraries were prepared by the immunoSEQ multiplex PCR assay. The multiplex PCR relied on a mix of 60 forward primers for TCR Vbeta segments and 13 reverse primers for TCR Jbeta segments. Amplification of the CDR3 region of rearranged TCR beta genes was performed with a multiplex PCR assay on genomic DNA. On the Illumina HiSeq System, the amplified TCR beta libraries were sequenced as 87-base-pair reads. Turning to the authors' computational methods: A later analysis counted 75 million to 100 million unique TCR beta chains across the roughly 700 repertoires, and 10 million to 11 million of these chains were shared by at least two donors. A nearest-neighbor algorithm error-corrected the raw reads and collapsed the reads into unique sequences, merging closely related sequences to remove PCR and sequencing errors. CDR3 sequences were aligned to IMGT reference sequences to assign V, D and J gene segments. Each retained sequence needed at least a six-nucleotide match to both a V gene segment and a J gene segment. Rearrangements were called productive when the CDR3 lacked stop codons and stayed in frame with V and J; all others were non-productive. Following IMGT convention, CDR3 was defined as the stretch from the second conserved V-encoded cysteine up to the conserved J-encoded phenylalanine. In an earlier analysis of roughly 580 of the donors, sequences lacking an unambiguous match to a single V gene segment were excluded. An earlier analysis of several hundred of the donors called V segments functional above 56.7% productive rearrangements and segregating when the between-donor standard deviation exceeded 5%. A statistical classification framework was built for diagnosing cytomegalovirus status from the catalog of TCR beta chain sequences. A later analysis assigned V and J genes by comparing TCR nucleotide sequences with IMGT/GENE-DB human TR gene sequences. In a later analysis, CDR3 sequences and most-parsimonious VDJ recombination scenarios were assigned using the TCRdist pipeline. A later analysis defined each TCR beta chain by its CDR3 amino acid sequence plus V-gene family, and excluded reads lacking a unique V-gene family. To address suspected cross-contamination and a sequencing artifact, a later analysis removed over 500 highly shared, low-generation-probability nucleotide sequences. In a later analysis, a clonal expansion index for each public chain was calculated from normalized within-repertoire ranks of inferred template counts. A later analysis computed generation probabilities with a VDJ recombination model fitted to out-of-frame rearrangements, and checked the results against IGoR. In a later analysis, TCR-TCR, TCR-HLA and TCR-CMV co-occurrence was scored with hypergeometric tests, and a repertoire-size bias correction was applied to TCR pairs. To estimate false discovery rates, a later analysis permuted the HLA or CMV assignments 20 times. A later analysis grouped co-occurring TCRs with DBSCAN, adding TCRdist sequence similarity when clustering within HLA-allele-positive subsets. Repertoires with fewer than 30,000 or more than 120,000 public chains, plus five repertoires with anomalous nucleotide sharing, were excluded from co-occurrence clustering. TCRdb provides this immuneACCESS table in a form limited to in-frame rearrangements. Some clones are lacking; in checked studies, under half of them reflect an unresolved V gene, and why the rest are absent is not known. The D gene and trimming were derived from the DNA, and the V and J assignments and clone size from that table. The sample table records roughly 50,000 clones. The ten largest account for roughly a quarter of the sample.

Beyond this particular receptor, the publication reports: V-gene and J-gene trimming of TCR beta chains was associated with a missense DCLRE1C variant in a later genetic analysis, and the association was replicated in an independent cohort. A later analysis associated 17,000 or so TCR beta sequences with specific HLA alleles at a false discovery rate of 0.05. Because the 87-base-pair reads could not distinguish some IMGT-functional V segments, including TRBV6-2 and TRBV6-3, those segments were excluded. Correlated functional status among segregating V segments might reflect linkage disequilibrium, but an unknown experimental factor could not be ruled out. A cluster of highly shared sequence variants was judged likely to be a technical artifact of the sequencing pipeline. A later analysis found that most CMV-associated TCR beta chains appeared HLA-restricted, with HLA associations seemingly driven largely by CMV exposure. The authors suggested that the approach could potentially be generalized to other disease states and immunological phenotypes. The classifier was reported to diagnose cytomegalovirus status with high specificity and sensitivity in both the original and validation cohorts. Because counts were too low, 15 or so rarely observed V segments, including chromosome 9 orphons, were excluded from the earlier analysis of 587 of the donors. In a later analysis, HLA-associated TCR beta chains were found to be more clonally expanded and to have lower generation probabilities than equally common non-associated chains. HLA typing was unavailable for some donors at each locus, so association tests used only the typed subset. Only TCR beta chains were sequenced in this cohort, and the absence of alpha or paired-chain data limited detectable features. Most TCR sequences were observed very rarely across donors, whereas some public TCRs were present in many individuals. According to a later genetic analysis, donors in an Asian-associated ancestry cluster had fewer N-insertions in productive TCRs than the roughly 670-donor mean. In an earlier analysis of roughly 500 of the donors, most TCR beta V segments appeared in productive rearrangements about 87% or about 30% of the time, broadly matching IMGT annotations. Immune exposure information for the cohort was limited to CMV serostatus. When HLA alleles, especially DR and DQ, strongly co-occurred, TCR associations were difficult to assign to individual alleles. In vitro tests confirmed that a few of the cytomegalovirus-associated TCR beta chains recognize cytomegalovirus antigens. A further reported finding was that TCR beta sequences accurately predicted the HLA-A and HLA-B alleles for most subjects in the first cohort. A total of 150 to 200 TCR beta chains were listed by the study as associated with cytomegalovirus. According to a later analysis, parvovirus B19, influenza, CMV and Epstein-Barr virus appeared linked to several top co-occurrence clusters. In a later analysis, the rate of TCR association differed among HLA loci, with DRB1 alleles having the most associated TCRs and HLA-C alleles having the fewest. Sequencing depth was assumed to be roughly uniform across donors in the presence/absence analyses, though that assumption may not hold.

Spanning cysteine to phenylalanine, the CDR3 consists of 15 amino acids. Only the CDR3 portion is preserved as DNA: 45 bases, with reading frame beginning at the first base. Trimming takes 6 bases from V and 1 base from J, and the germline ends sit 15 bases apart. The germline V gene specifies MGHDK as CDR1 and SYGVNS as CDR2. Sequenced: PBMCs. The chain is made from TRBV25-1 and TRBJ1-1, with a weak D call of TRBD1 (6 bases match). This receptor was identified in a man between 35 and 55 years old in good health and CMV-seropositive. The CDR3 has the sequence CASRAQGLGNTEAFF. The DNA is as follows: TGTGCCAGCAGGGCCCAGGGGCTTGGGAACACTGAAGCTTTCTTT.